Below, 19 T cell receptor beta chains from the same sample are listed, as sequenced in a study of shared clonotypes between healthy human individuals. Profiled with immunoSEQ multiplex PCR; TCRdb holds only in-frame clones, not every one. In the table there are 2 million to 3 million clones, more than 85% of which are singletons. The sample consisted of naive CD4+ T cells from PBMCs. Subset in this sample: CD45RA+ positively selected. The receptors come from a man younger than 35 in good health. Some clones in this sample may be carry-over from other donors' samples.

The chain couples TRBV27 to TRBJ1-1, with D possibly TRBD1 on 6 matching bases. V lost 2 bases, J lost 0 bases, and 16 bases lay in between. Germline lookup yields CDR1 MNHEY and CDR2 SMNVEV (reference sequence). This CDR3 is 17 amino acids long. The CDR3 is CASSLRDTRWMNTEAFF. CDR3 coding DNA: TGTGCCAGCAGTTTACGGGACACCCGATGGATGAACACTGAAGCTTTCTTT.

The V and J genes are TRBV30 and TRBJ1-1; possible D gene TRBD1, 5 bases. This CDR3 has 17 residues. V lost 4 bases to trimming and J lost 1 base, with 22 bases between them. Per the germline V gene, CDR1 is GTSNPN and CDR2 is SVGIG (reference sequence). This chain's CDR3 is CAWIIPGNVVWNTEAFF. The CDR3, as DNA: TGTGCCTGGATCATCCCAGGGAACGTGGTCTGGAACACTGAAGCTTTCTTT.

The chain couples TRBV9 to TRBJ2-1; 9 bases line up with TRBD1. The CDR3 loop spans 14 amino acids. Germline V CDR1 and CDR2: SGDLS, YYNGEE. Trimming at V came to 0 bases and at J to 12 bases, leaving 7 bases not matched to a gene. The CDR3 spells CASSVEWTGEGQFF. In DNA form, the CDR3 reads TGTGCCAGCAGCGTAGAGTGGACAGGGGAAGGGCAGTTCTTC.

The V and J genes are TRBV6-1 and TRBJ1-4, with D possibly matching TRBD1 (5 bases). Between the trimmed V and J ends, which lost 3 bases and 2 bases, there was a span of 13 bases. CDR1 and CDR2 from the germline V gene are MNHNS and SASEGT. This CDR3 comprises 16 residues. Here the CDR3 DNA reads TGTGCCAGCAGTGACCCTCCCGGGGCGACTAATGAAAAACTGTTTTTT. Encoded protein: CASSDPPGATNEKLFF.

The V and J genes are TRBV7-8 and TRBJ2-1, with 15 nucleotides matching TRBD2. There are 18 residues in the CDR3. Germline values: CDR1 SGHVS, CDR2 FQNEAQ. The ends lost 1 base at V and 8 bases at J; junction bases unmatched: 9. The CDR3 DNA reads TGTGCCAGCAGCTTAGGAGGACTAGCGGGAGGGCTAAGGGATGAGCAGTTCTTC. Translation: CASSLGGLAGGLRDEQFF.

The chain joins TRBV11-1 to TRBJ2-3; TRBD1 matches at 9 bases. Germline V gene sequence: CDR1 SGHAT, CDR2 FQDESV (reference sequence). Losses at the gene ends were 5 bases for V and 4 bases for J; bases not matched to a gene: 10. This CDR3 is 16 amino acids long. The DNA for the CDR3 is TGTGCCAGCAGCCAACGCGGGACAGGGTTGGCAGATACGCAGTATTTT. This codes for CASSQRGTGLADTQYF.

The chain has TRBV19 and TRBJ2-7, with D unclear. The germline gives CDR1 LNHDA, CDR2 SQIVND (reference sequence). The CDR3 length is 13 residues. The V gene lost 3 bases and the J gene lost 1 base, with 7 bases spanning the gap. The CDR3 nucleotides read TGTGCCAGTAGTATCGGCTGGTCCTACGAGCAGTACTTC. Protein: CASSIGWSYEQYF.

J is TRBJ2-1 and V is TRBV4-3, with D possibly TRBD1 on 6 matching bases. Germline CDR1 is LGHNA and CDR2 is YSLEER. Trimming removed 1 base at V and 0 bases at J, with 16 bases between. CDR3 size: 18 residues. CDR3 in DNA: TGCGCCAGCAGCCAAGGGACAGTCGGGTTCCGCTCCTACAATGAGCAGTTCTTC. It encodes CASSQGTVGFRSYNEQFF.

The CDR3 region is CASSSGSETQYF. Here the CDR3 DNA reads TGTGCCAGCAGCTCGGGGTCGGAGACCCAGTACTTC. The V gene is TRBV7-8, the J gene TRBJ2-5, with a tentative D call TRBD2 (5 bases). This CDR3 contains 12 residues. Trimming took 4 bases from V and 5 from J, leaving 8 bases between them. Germline CDR1 and CDR2: SGHVS and FQNEAQ.

This sequence joins TRBV25-1 and TRBJ2-5; D might be TRBD1 or TRBD2, each matching 6 bases. CDR3 length equals 17 residues. Germline V gene lookup returns CDR1 MGHDK and CDR2 SYGVNS. V lost 6 bases, J lost 4 bases, and 24 bases lay in between. DNA for the CDR3: TGTGCCAGCAGCCTAAAAAAGGGGACATTCGGGGGAGAGACCCAGTACTTC. It is translated as CASSLKKGTFGGETQYF.

About this clone itself: Within the sample, other DNA sequences also encode this same CDR3. The chain links TRBV7-3 to TRBJ1-1; D not resolved. Trimming stripped 4 bases from V and 3 bases from J, with 9 bases between. The CDR3 length is 13 residues. Per the germline V gene, CDR1 is SGHTA and CDR2 is FQGTGA. CDR3 sequence reads: CASSSSIHTEAFF. The CDR3 nucleotides read TGTGCCAGCAGCTCCTCCATTCACACTGAAGCTTTCTTT.

The chain couples TRBV5-6 to TRBJ2-1, with D hard to call. Germline CDR1 SGHDT, CDR2 YYEEEE. V was clipped by 6 bases and J by 8 bases, with 18 bases between them. The CDR3 sequence is 14 residues long. The CDR3 DNA is TGTGCCAGCACACCAGATTTGGTTACGGATGAGCAGTTCTTC. Residues: CASTPDLVTDEQFF.

The chain recombines TRBV27 with TRBJ1-2; 10 bases are shared with TRBD1. Germline V CDR1 and CDR2: MNHEY, SMNVEV (reference sequence). The ends lost 5 bases at V and 4 bases at J; junction bases unmatched: 7. The CDR3 extends over 15 amino acids. The CDR3 DNA follows: TGTGCCAGCAGTCCCACCGGGACAGGGGCCTATGGCTACACCTTC. This codes for CASSPTGTGAYGYTF.

CDR3 nucleotides: TGCAGCGTTAAGTTCTCTAGCGGATACTACGAGCAGTACTTC. This sequence encodes CSVKFSSGYYEQYF. The rearrangement links TRBV29-1 to TRBJ2-7; 7 positions match TRBD2. V shed 5 bases, J shed 3 bases, and the junction held 10 bases outside the gene matches. Per germline, CDR1 SQVTM and CDR2 ANQGSEA. CDR3 length: 14 residues.

J is TRBJ2-2 and V is TRBV28, with unresolved D. Between the trimmed V and J ends, which lost 6 bases and 4 bases, there was a span of 6 bases. The V gene's germline CDR1 is MDHEN and CDR2 SYDVKM. This CDR3 has 12 residues. The chain's CDR3 is CASRQATGELFF. In DNA, the CDR3 is TGTGCCAGCAGGCAAGCCACCGGGGAGCTGTTTTTT.

The gene calls are TRBV19 and TRBJ2-5, with D possibly TRBD1 on 6 matching bases. V was shortened by 5 bases and J by 4 bases, with 14 bases between the two germline ends. The V gene's germline CDR1 is LNHDA and CDR2 SQIVND (reference sequence). The CDR3 totals 14 residues. This CDR3 reads CASSAYAGAETQYF. CDR3 coding DNA: TGTGCCAGTAGTGCCTACGCAGGGGCAGAGACCCAGTACTTC.

The V call is TRBV7-2, the J call TRBJ2-7; D is perhaps TRBD1 or TRBD2 (6 bases each). There are 13 residues in the CDR3. Trimming took 8 bases from V and 4 from J, leaving 15 bases between them. Looked up from germline, CDR1 is SGHTA and CDR2 is FQGNSA. The CDR3 nucleotides read TGTGCCAGCGCGTTGGGGGGCGGGTACGAGCAGTACTTC. Its translation: CASALGGGYEQYF.

The chain carries TRBV6-1 and TRBJ2-2, with 7 nucleotides matching TRBD1. The trim removed 6 bases at V and 2 bases at J, leaving 6 bases unmatched. From germline, CDR1 is MNHNS and CDR2 SASEGT. The length of the CDR3 is 15 residues. CDR3 DNA sequence: TGTGCCAGCAGAGGGGCAGGGGGTAACACCGGGGAGCTGTTTTTT. Protein sequence: CASRGAGGNTGELFF.

This rearrangement joins TRBV7-2 to TRBJ2-1; weak D call: TRBD1 (5 bases). Trimming left V 2 bases short and J 9 bases short, with 11 bases between. Germline-derived CDR1 and CDR2 are SGHTA and FQGNSA. The CDR3 covers 13 residues. The CDR3 sequence is CASSLSSRGEQFF. The CDR3 coding sequence is TGTGCCAGCAGCTTATCCAGTAGGGGTGAGCAGTTCTTC.